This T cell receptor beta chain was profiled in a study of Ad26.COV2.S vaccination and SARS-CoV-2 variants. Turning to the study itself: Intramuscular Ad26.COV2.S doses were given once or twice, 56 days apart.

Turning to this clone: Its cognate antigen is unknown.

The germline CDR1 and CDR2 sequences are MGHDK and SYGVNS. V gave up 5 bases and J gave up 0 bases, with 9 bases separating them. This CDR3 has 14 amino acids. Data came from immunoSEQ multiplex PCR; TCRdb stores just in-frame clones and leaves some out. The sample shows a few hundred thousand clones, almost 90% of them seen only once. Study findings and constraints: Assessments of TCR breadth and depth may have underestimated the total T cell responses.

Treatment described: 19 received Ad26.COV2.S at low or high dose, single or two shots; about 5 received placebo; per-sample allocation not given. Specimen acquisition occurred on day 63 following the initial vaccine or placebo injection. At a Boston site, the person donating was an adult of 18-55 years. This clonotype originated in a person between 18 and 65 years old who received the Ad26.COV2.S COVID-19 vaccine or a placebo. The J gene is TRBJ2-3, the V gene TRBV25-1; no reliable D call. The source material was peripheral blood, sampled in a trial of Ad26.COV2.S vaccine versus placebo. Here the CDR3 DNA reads TGTGCCAGCAGTAGGGATTCTAGCACAGATACGCAGTATTTT. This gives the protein CASSRDSSTDTQYF. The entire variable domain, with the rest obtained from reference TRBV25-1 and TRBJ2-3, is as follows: EADIYQTPRYLVIGTGKKITLECSQTMGHDKMYWYQQDPGMELHLIHYSYGVNSTEKGDLSSESTVSRIRTEHFPLTLESARPSHTSQYLCASSRDSSTDTQYFGPGTRLTVL.